This T cell receptor beta chain was found in a study of spatial heterogeneity in lung cancer. Points from the study as a whole: The number of expanded tumor alpha and beta chains correlated with mutation number.

This clonotype was observed many times. The antigen is undetermined. The V end lost 5 bases, the J end lost 0 bases, and 17 bases lay between the germline ends. Germline V gives CDR1 SGHRS, CDR2 YFSETQ. CDR3 size: 17 residues. TCR cDNA molecules each carried a unique molecular identifier. MiXCR was run by TCRdb on the 5' RACE reads, yielding one entry per CDR3 protein. This sample has about 16,000 distinct CDR3 sequences; approximately 6.3% occur once, and the top ten carry around 20%. Time point described: sample taken at primary tumor resection. Samples were donated by 72 untreated early-stage non-small cell lung cancer patients. Sequencing of whole RNA from tumor, nontumor lung or frozen PBMC involved no sorting.

The TCR was taken from a female donor with early-stage non-small cell lung cancer. The chain carries TRBV5-1 and TRBJ2-2; D is perhaps TRBD2 (5 bases). Material: lung tumor tissue, obtained at surgery. The CDR3: CASRNPLRGTNTGELFF. Here the CDR3 DNA reads TGCGCCAGCAGGAACCCTCTACGGGGAACGAACACCGGGGAGCTGTTTTTT.